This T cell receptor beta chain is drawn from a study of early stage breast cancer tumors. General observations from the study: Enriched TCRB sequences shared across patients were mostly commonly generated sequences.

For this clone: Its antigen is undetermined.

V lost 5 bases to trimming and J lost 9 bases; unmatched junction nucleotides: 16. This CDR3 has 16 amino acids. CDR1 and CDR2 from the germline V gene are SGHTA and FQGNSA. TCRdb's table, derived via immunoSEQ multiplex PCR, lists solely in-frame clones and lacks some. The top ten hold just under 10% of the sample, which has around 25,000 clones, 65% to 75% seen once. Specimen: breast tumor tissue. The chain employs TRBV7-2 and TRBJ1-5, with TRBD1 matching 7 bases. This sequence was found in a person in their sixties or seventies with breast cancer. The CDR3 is CASSVGGTARLWPQHF. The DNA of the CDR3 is TGTGCCAGCAGCGTCGGTGGGACAGCAAGGTTGTGGCCCCAGCATTTT.